This T cell receptor beta chain derives from a study of cytomegalovirus exposure and HLA in healthy donors. As for the study in general: A later analysis reported the 120 validation repertoires used the same platform as the approximately 700 first-cohort repertoires.

Germline loops: CDR1 GTSNPN, CDR2 SVGIG (reference sequence). The CDR3 runs 12 residues. Trimming removed 2 bases from V and 2 bases from J, with 6 bases in between. The repertoire was sequenced with immunoSEQ multiplex PCR; TCRdb's copy has only in-frame clones and lacks some. The sample records around 230,000 clones, around 86% being singletons. In the case of this clone: The target antigen is unknown.

The study drew the donors from its approximately 110-subject validation cohort, separate from the approximately 700-subject first cohort. Study outcomes and limitations: The authors listed 180 or so TCR beta chains as cytomegalovirus-associated. That first-cohort TCR clusters tended to co-occur in the roughly 130 validation repertoires was found in a later analysis.

V is TRBV30 and J is TRBJ1-2; tentative D call: TRBD1 (5 bases). The sample was PBMCs. The TCR originated in a woman aged 25 to 39 in good health and CMV-seropositive. In nucleotides, the CDR3 is TGTGCCTGGAGTTCAGGGAACTATGGCTACACCTTC. Translated: CAWSSGNYGYTF.